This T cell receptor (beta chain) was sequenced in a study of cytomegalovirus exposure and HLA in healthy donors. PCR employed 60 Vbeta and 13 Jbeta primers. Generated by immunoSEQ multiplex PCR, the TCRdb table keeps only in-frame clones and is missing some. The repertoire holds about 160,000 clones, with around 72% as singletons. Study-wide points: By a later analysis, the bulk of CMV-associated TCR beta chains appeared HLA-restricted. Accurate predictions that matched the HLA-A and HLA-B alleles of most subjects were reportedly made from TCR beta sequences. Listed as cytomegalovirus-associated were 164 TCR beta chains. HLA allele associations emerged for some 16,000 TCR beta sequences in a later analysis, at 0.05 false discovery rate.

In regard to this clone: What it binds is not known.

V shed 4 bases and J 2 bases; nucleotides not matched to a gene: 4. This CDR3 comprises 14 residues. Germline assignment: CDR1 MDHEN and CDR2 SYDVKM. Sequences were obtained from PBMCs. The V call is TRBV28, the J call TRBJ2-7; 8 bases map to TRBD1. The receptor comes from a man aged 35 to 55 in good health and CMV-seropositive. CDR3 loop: CASSSGTGTYEQYF. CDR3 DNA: TGTGCCAGCAGTTCCGGGACAGGTACCTACGAGCAGTACTTC.